Following are 12 T cell receptor beta chains from one sample sequenced in a study of T-cell memory formation after mild COVID-19. Each CDR3 protein is one row after TCRdb ran MiXCR on the 5' RACE reads. The table shows roughly 510,000 distinct CDR3 sequences, with 15% to 20% occurring only once. Sequenced sample: PBMCs or a T cell subset sorted from them (not recorded which). The source of these receptors is an adult woman who had mild COVID-19 (a few samples of this study predate the infection). Cell type and time point are not known.

V and J are TRBV4-2 and TRBJ2-1, with TRBD2 identical over 9 bases. CDR1 is LGHNA and CDR2 is YNFKEQ in the germline V gene. Trimming removed 0 bases from V and 3 bases from J; junction bases left unmatched: 3. This CDR3 has 16 residues. CDR3 sequence reads: CASSQDVLAGYNEQFF. CDR3 DNA: TGTGCCAGCAGCCAAGACGTACTAGCGGGCTACAATGAGCAGTTCTTC.

This clonotype has more than one count but fewer than ten. CDR3 DNA: TGTGCCAGCAGCTTAACGGGGACAGACCCCACCGGGGAGCTGTTTTTT. Its translation: CASSLTGTDPTGELFF. The chain employs TRBV7-3 and TRBJ2-2; 7 nucleotides align to TRBD1. The CDR3 is made up of 16 amino acids. Looked up from germline, CDR1 is SGHTA and CDR2 is FQGTGA. The V gene end was trimmed by 0 bases and the J gene end by 4 bases; junction bases not matched to a gene: 5.

The chain has TRBV7-7 and TRBJ2-1; possibly TRBD1 for D (6 bases). The CDR3 runs to 14 residues. Trimming stripped 5 bases from V and 3 bases from J, with 11 bases between. Germline V gives CDR1 SSHAT, CDR2 FNYEAQ (reference sequence). The CDR3 sequence: CASSNVQGYNEQFF. The DNA of the CDR3 is TGTGCCAGCAGCAACGTACAGGGCTACAATGAGCAGTTCTTC.

In its sample, this clonotype was seen a few times. For the CDR3, the DNA is TGTGCCAGCAGTTTCGGCCCGGGCGGCTACGAGCAGTACTTC. This sequence encodes CASSFGPGGYEQYF. This chain links TRBV12-3 or TRBV12-4 with TRBJ2-7, with D unclear. Trimming left V 3 bases short and J 3 bases short, with 12 bases between. This CDR3 has 14 residues.

The chain employs TRBV7-3 and TRBJ2-5, with 13 bases aligning to TRBD2. Germline V gives CDR1 SGHTA, CDR2 FQGTGA. The CDR3 is 16 residues long. After removal of 5 bases from V and 5 bases from J, the junction contained 8 bases not matched to a gene. The CDR3 nucleotides read TGTGCCAGCAGCCCCCAGGGACTAGCGGGGAGGGAGACCCAGTACTTC. Translated: CASSPQGLAGRETQYF.

Regarding this clonotype: An end of the junction differs from the germline gene, which may be a read error. The rearrangement uses TRBV5-1 and TRBJ2-7; D perhaps matches TRBD2 (6 bases). Germline CDR1 reads SGHRS; CDR2 reads YFSETQ. The CDR3 covers 14 residues. The CDR3 sequence: CASSLEVPGGEQYF. CDR3 sequence (DNA): TGCGCAAGCAGCTTGGAAGTGCCTGGGGGGGAGCAGTACTTC. The full variable domain, in which reference TRBV5-1 and TRBJ2-7 provide the parts outside the CDR3, is KAGVTQTPRYLIKTRGQQVTLSCSPISGHRSVSWYQQTPGQGLQFLFEYFSETQRNKGNFPGRFSGRQFSNSRSEMNVSTLELGDSALYLCASSLEVPGGEQYFGPGTRLTVT.

This clonotype was recorded a few times. The chain combines TRBV15 with TRBJ2-7; 9 bases fit TRBD1. V was clipped by 2 bases and J by 4 bases; unmatched bases: 6. Germline-derived CDR1 and CDR2 are LNHNV and YYDKDF (reference sequence). The CDR3 contains 15 residues. The CDR3 loop is CATSRRQGGGYEQYF. The CDR3 bases are TGTGCCACCAGCAGACGACAGGGGGGAGGGTACGAGCAGTACTTC.

This clonotype occurred many times. This chain connects TRBV7-9 to TRBJ2-7, with TRBD2 matching 7 bases. CDR3 length: 15 amino acids. V lost 3 bases and J lost 5; bases outside the gene matches: 10. Germline V gene sequence: CDR1 SEHNR, CDR2 FQNEAQ (reference sequence). The CDR3 loop reads CASSFWGGGLHEQYF. The CDR3 region has the DNA TGTGCCAGCAGCTTTTGGGGCGGGGGTCTCCACGAGCAGTACTTC. The full variable domain, rest sourced from reference TRBV7-9 and TRBJ2-7, is DTGVSQNPRHKITKRGQNVTFRCDPISEHNRLYWYRQTLGQGPEFLTYFQNEAQLEKSRLLSDRFSAERPKGSFSTLEIQRTEQGDSAMYLCASSFWGGGLHEQYFGPGTRLTVT.

The genes are TRBV7-3 and TRBJ2-3; tentatively, D is TRBD1 (5 bases). The germline V gene has CDR1 SGHTA and CDR2 FQGTGA. Trimming left V 5 bases short and J 10 bases short, with 19 bases between. The CDR3 runs 14 residues. CDR3 DNA sequence: TGTGCCAGCAGCACCCAACCGCAGGGTTTTGCGCAGTATTTT. Translated: CASSTQPQGFAQYF.

The chain is built from TRBV1 and TRBJ2-5; the DNA was not used to check the table's D call, TRBD1. TRBV1 is given as a pseudogene. This CDR3 comprises 14 residues. In DNA form, the CDR3 reads TGCGCCAGCAGTGAAAAGACAGGCGATTCGACCCAGTACTTC. This codes for CASSEKTGDSTQYF.

CDR3 nucleotide sequence: TGTGCCAGCAGTTTACGTCTTCCACCCCAGCATTTT. It codes for CASSLRLPPQHF. The J gene is TRBJ1-5, the V gene TRBV27; D unclear. V was trimmed by 2 bases and J by 10 bases, leaving 9 bases between them. This CDR3 contains 12 residues. Germline CDR1 is MNHEY and CDR2 is SMNVEV (reference sequence).

The chain carries TRBV3-1 and TRBJ2-1, with 10 bases fitting TRBD2. After removal of 1 base from V and 0 bases from J, the junction contained 6 bases not matched to a gene. Germline V gene data show CDR1 as LGHDT and CDR2 as YNNKEL (reference sequence). The CDR3 is 18 residues long. CDR3 coding DNA: TGTGCCAGCAGCCAAGGAGGATTAGCGGGGGGCTCCTACAATGAGCAGTTCTTC. Protein: CASSQGGLAGGSYNEQFF.